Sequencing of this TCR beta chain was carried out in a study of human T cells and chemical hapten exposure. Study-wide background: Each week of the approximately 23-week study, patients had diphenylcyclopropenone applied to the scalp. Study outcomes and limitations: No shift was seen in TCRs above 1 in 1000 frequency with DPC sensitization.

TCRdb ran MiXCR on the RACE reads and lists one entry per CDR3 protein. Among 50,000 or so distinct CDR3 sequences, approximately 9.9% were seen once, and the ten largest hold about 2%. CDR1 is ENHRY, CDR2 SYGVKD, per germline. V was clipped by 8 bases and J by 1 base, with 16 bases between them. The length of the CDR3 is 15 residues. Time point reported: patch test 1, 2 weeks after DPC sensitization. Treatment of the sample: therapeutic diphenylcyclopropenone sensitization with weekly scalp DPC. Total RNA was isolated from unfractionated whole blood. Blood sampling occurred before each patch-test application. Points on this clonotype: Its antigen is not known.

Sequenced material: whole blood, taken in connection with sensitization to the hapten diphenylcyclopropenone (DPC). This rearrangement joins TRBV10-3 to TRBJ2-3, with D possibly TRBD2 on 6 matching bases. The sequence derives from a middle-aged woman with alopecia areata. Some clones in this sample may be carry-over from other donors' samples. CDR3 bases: TGTGCCATCTCGGGACTCCAGGGCGGCACAGATACGCAGTATTTT. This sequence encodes CAISGLQGGTDTQYF.